The entry below gives a single TCR beta chain sequence along with its context. As yet, its antigen is unknown. A much larger clone lies one base from this, so it may be a read error. This CDR3 fails to terminate in the conserved phenylalanine or tryptophan, so it likely reflects a read error. These data come from a study of breast tumors, draining lymph nodes, adjacent tissues. TCRdb independently ran MiXCR on the multiplex PCR reads; one entry per CDR3 protein. The sample includes more than 250,000 distinct CDR3 sequences, about 33% of them seen just once. Axillary draining lymph nodes of breast cancer patients supplied the node samples. Notes on the study in general: Data only fit, rather than demonstrated, lymph node origin of most tumor T cells. Tumor TCR diversity was below lymph nodes but above nontumor tissue. The data were judged consistent with most tumor T cells coming from lymph node and expanding in tumor.

The sequence derives from a female donor with breast cancer. Some clones in this sample may be carry-over from other donors' samples. Sequencing input: axillary lymph node tissue.

The DNA of the CDR3 is TGTGCCAGCAGCTTGGACGGGACTAGCGACGAGCAGTACCTC. It encodes CASSLDGTSDEQYL. The chain is built from TRBV7-2 and TRBJ2-7; 10 nucleotides agree with TRBD2. The CDR3 extends over 14 amino acids. Trimming took 3 bases from V and 5 from J; bases not matched to a gene: 4. Germline values: CDR1 SGHTA, CDR2 FQGNSA.